This section outlines one TCR beta chain sequence together with its context. The table lists this clonotype with many counts. Its antigen specificity is not known. The input lacks base qualities; no much larger clone sits a single base away. The sample is drawn from a study of T cells in Graves' hyperthyroidism and ophthalmopathy (dated by TCRdb to about 2019). For context, the study as a whole: Peripheral blood samples were taken at the time of initial diagnosis, prior to any treatment. Whether ophthalmopathy could be predicted prospectively was tested in an independent validation cohort made up of under 20 hyperthyroidism patients plus 17 patients who later progressed to ophthalmopathy. The 80 to 100 discovery patients were randomly divided into training and test sets at a 7:3 ratio. Following sampling, methimazole starting at 30 mg daily was given to hyperthyroidism patients, and high-dose intravenous methylprednisolone was given to ophthalmopathy patients. The paper reports TCR Vbeta CDR3 sequencing of approximately 130 peripheral blood samples: 43 ophthalmopathy, some 80 hyperthyroidism and around 17 progressor patients. TCR V-J signatures able to tell the groups apart were searched for in a discovery cohort of 90 to 100 patients, of whom roughly 42 had Graves' ophthalmopathy and 57 had stable Graves' hyperthyroidism. The study also compared thyroid tissue and blood T-cell repertoires from more than five Graves' hyperthyroidism patients.

Via the germline V gene, CDR1 is SQVTM and CDR2 ANQGSEA. The CDR3 runs 13 amino acids, cysteine and phenylalanine included. The read is trimmed to its CDR3 DNA, 39 bases read in frame from base 1. V is pared back by 6 bases and J by 6 bases, with 17 bases lying between the germline termini. Amplification of TCR beta CDR3 regions was carried out from RNA transcripts. A first-round RT-PCR of the TCR CDR3 used the HTBI primer set with the Qiagen OneStep RT-PCR kit. Libraries were constructed in a second round of multiplex PCR, after which size selection and purification were carried out. Sequencing of the libraries was done on an Illumina HiSeq2000 using paired-end 100 bp reads. The study's own analysis went as follows. SOAPnuke was used to process the raw data, removing reads that contained adapters or uncalled bases, had a mean Phred below 15, or lacked an exact match to the constant primer or identifier. COPE v1.2.5 was used to merge high-quality paired reads, and clonotypes were defined as unique nucleotide sequences. MiTCR v1.1 was used to align the clonotypes against IMGT TRBV, TRBD and TRBJ reference segments. Only V-J combinations with frequency above 0.0001, covering about 99% of repertoires, were analysed. The TCS score was defined as F50 (clonal expansion) divided by E x V (chaos), with BLOSUM62-based TCRdist calculated between CDR3 peptides within each V-J. Welch's t-statistics and random forest reduced 450 to 600 V-J features to 13, which were used in a naive Bayes classifier (R e1071). TCRdb passed the public sequencing reads through fastp at Q25 and MiXCR, retaining productive beta sequences. Every distinct CDR3 protein forms one entry, paired with its most common genes and DNA. The V and J calls come from TCRdb's annotation, not from the publication. The table for this sample lists 300,000 to 400,000 distinct CDR3 sequences; approximately 14% of them were counted only once. The biggest ten clones account for 20% to 25% of the sample.

Here is what the overall study found, with its caveats: Sample size was not statistically predetermined, and investigators were not blinded to group allocation. In validation, progression to ophthalmopathy was predicted by the model with nearly 71% sensitivity and 72.22% specificity, a median of around 5.9 months before onset. Most expanded thyroid clonotypes (frequency above 0.001) were also detected in blood, a finding suggesting that blood repertoires may reflect thyroid immune responses. A model built on a 13 V-J signature distinguished ophthalmopathy from stable hyperthyroidism, reaching 85% to 90% sensitivity and under 84% specificity in cross-validation and 80%/75% in testing.

Graves' hyperthyroidism was defined as stable when no progression to ophthalmopathy occurred over 18 months of follow-up. The hyperthyroidism patients were between 18 and 65 years old and newly diagnosed, with a disease duration of less than 2 months. Any patient with an uncontrolled infection, another autoimmune disease, pregnancy or lactation was excluded. Diagnoses were based on clinical symptoms, serum thyroxine and TRAb, thyroid ultrasound and orbital computed tomography. Ficoll-Paque density gradient centrifugation was used to isolate PBMCs from about 10 ml of fresh peripheral blood. Total RNA was extracted using Trizol reagent, and RNA quality was assessed on an Agilent 2100 Bioanalyzer.

This chain joins TRBV29-1 to TRBJ1-2; the best D guess is TRBD1, with 6 bases matching. This TCR was recovered from a young woman with Graves' hyperthyroidism. Sequenced: blood. The nucleotide sequence is TGCAGCGTCTACAGGGTTTTTACGGATGGCTACACCTTC. The translation is CSVYRVFTDGYTF.